Given below is one T cell receptor beta chain in context. The CDR3 extends over 14 amino acids. Germline V lookup: CDR1 DFQATT, CDR2 SNEGSKA (reference sequence). The data are from a study of T cells expressing NK-cell markers. Background on the study: The TCR beta repertoires were obtained from sorted CD3+CD56+NKG2C+, CD3+CD56+NKG2C- and CD3+CD56-NKG2C+ T cells. The eight sequenced donors comprised seven who were HCMV-seropositive and one who was seronegative.

TCRdb reworked the 5' RACE reads into one entry per CDR3 protein, no DNA. In total, the table holds fewer than 550,000 distinct CDR3 sequences. The sample taken for sequencing was blood T cells: a sorted CD56 or NKG2C T cell subset, CD4+ or CD8+ T cells, or bulk PBMC T cells (not recorded which). This clonotype was obtained from a woman aged 45-59 years in good health. The chain is built from TRBV20-1 and TRBJ2-3; there is no DNA to check the TCRdb D call of TRBD1. CDR3 loop: CSTGEGGLTDTQYF.